This entry features one T cell receptor beta chain sequence. Which antigen it targets is not known. There are no base qualities to consult, and no much larger clone falls within one base. The V end gives up 4 bases and the J end 0 bases, leaving 5 bases in the junction not matched to a gene. The CDR3 runs 15 amino acids, cysteine and phenylalanine included. Only the CDR3 DNA stays, 45 bases, in frame from base 1. From the germline V gene, CDR1 is SGHTS and CDR2 is YDEGEE. The entry originates in a study of beta chain features in type 1 diabetes (dated by TCRdb to the late 2010s). About the full investigation: No differences in mean age, gender distribution, total cell number or subset yield were found between patients and healthy donors. A total of about 99,000,000 sorted cells were examined across all samples, and RNA yield correlated strongly with the number of cells per subset. The study compared TCRB repertoires of sorted circulating CD4+ T cell subsets between recently diagnosed type 1 diabetes patients and matched healthy donors. Whereas all 30 or so donors provided naive and central memory subsets, regulatory and stem cell-like memory subsets were isolated from just 8 patients and roughly eight healthy donors. What the study reported, not specific to this receptor: Because the HLA sub-analyses included only small numbers of individuals, any influence of HLA type on TCRB rearrangement was left unresolved. Sequencing cDNA rather than genomic DNA could over-represent highly expressing activated cells, although activation and CD3 levels did not differ between groups. At VDJ recombination sites, patients with type 1 diabetes made fewer insertions and deleted more nucleotides, a pattern implying thymic rearrangement abnormalities. Shorter templates might have been favored by PCR, but patient and control samples were amplified and corrected together, so both groups would have been affected equally by any skew. Naive, central memory and regulatory TCRB repertoires appeared to be more similar among patients than among healthy donors. A moderate but significant shortening of TCRB CDR3 length was observed in type 1 diabetes patients in all four CD4+ subsets.

Each donor gave one peripheral blood draw, around 100 mL on average, collected into heparinised tubes. Naive, central memory, regulatory and stem cell-like memory CD4+ T cells were sorted on a BD FACSAria II using a panel including CD45RO, CCR7, CD25, CD127, CD95 and CD27. A purity above 95% was achieved for all sorted populations. PBMCs were separated immediately by Lymphoprep density gradient centrifugation and were stained directly, without being cultured. So that batch effects would be minimized, each experiment stained and sorted samples in pairs, pairing one healthy donor with one patient. The entire amount of isolated RNA was reverse transcribed using the High Capacity cDNA Reverse Transcription Kit, so the sequenced TCRB transcripts were expressed ones. Deep immunoSEQ sequencing was performed on naive, central memory and regulatory T cell samples, with an average of around 3.4 million total reads per sample. Sorted cells were lysed in RLT buffer, and RNA was extracted using DNase-treated RNeasy Micro or Mini kits according to cell number. Each cell subset was processed separately to prevent cross-contamination, with patient and healthy donor samples processed together. TCRB sequences were amplified from cDNA with the immunoSEQ multiplex PCR, producing 87-bp fragments spanning the CDR3 region. Sequencing of the amplicons was done on the Illumina HiSeq platform. The source study handled its data this way. Synthetic template baselines were used to correct PCR bias computationally, reads within Hamming distance 2 were collapsed, and singletons that could not be merged were discarded. By aligning reads against IMGT, V, D and J genes, CDR3 length, and insertions or deletions at six rearrangement sites were assigned. Within each subset, clonotype counts were normalized to sorted cell number, and only after that were true diversity and Gini coefficients computed with the tcR R package. Repertoire sharing was quantified using the overlap coefficient calculated on TCRB nucleotide sequences. Held by TCRdb, this immuneACCESS table contains in-frame sequences only and omits some clones. Under half of the omission traces to an unresolved V gene where checked; the cause of the rest is unknown. Clonal size and the V and J genes are those of that table, whereas D and trimming came from the DNA. The sample has about 120,000 clones on record, over 15% of them singletons. Over 2% of the sample is taken by the ten largest.

Recombination connected TRBV5-8 to TRBJ2-3; 7 nucleotides in the junction match TRBD1. What was sequenced was central memory CD4+ T cells from blood. The TCR originated in a man younger than 45 with type 1 diabetes. CDR3 reads: CASSKGTASTDTQYF. DNA sequence: TGTGCCAGCAGCAAAGGGACAGCCAGCACAGATACGCAGTATTTT. Here the CDR3 is joined to the reference TRBV5-8 and TRBJ2-3 genes, and the full variable domain is: EAGVTQSPTHLIKTRGQQATLRCSPISGHTSVYWYQQALGLGLQFLLWYDEGEERNRGNFPPRFSGRQFPNYSSELNVNALELEDSALYLCASSKGTASTDTQYFGPGTRLTVL.